A selection of T cell receptor beta chains follows, all from one sample in a study of CD8 T cells in ankylosing spondylitis. TCRdb re-called the 5' RACE reads through MiXCR, storing one row per CDR3 protein. The sample includes some 200,000 distinct CDR3 sequences, 6% to 8.5% of them seen just once. Specimen: blood, either unsorted or a sorted T cell fraction (not recorded which). These receptors were taken from a male donor with ankylosing spondylitis. Each CDR3 is given with its conserved first and last residue. A D gene is named only where the DNA matches it firmly. Only some rows state a clone size, as once, few, many or a class for expanded clones.

many,TRBJ1-3,.,TRBV27,CASKPDGDSGNTIYF,TGTGCCAGCAAACCCGACGGAGACTCTGGAAACACCATATATTTT
many,TRBJ2-7,TRBD2,TRBV7-2,CASSLGLAGVYEQYF,TGTGCCAGCAGCTTAGGACTAGCGGGAGTCTACGAGCAGTACTTC
few,TRBJ2-5,.,TRBV6-1,CASSEKRSLPGTQYF,TGTGCCAGCAGTGAGAAGCGGAGCCTCCCAGGGACCCAGTACTTC
.,TRBJ2-7,.,TRBV15,CATSRDRGGATYEQYF,TGTGCCACCAGCAGAGATAGGGGCGGGGCGACCTACGAGCAGTACTTC
many,TRBJ2-7,TRBD1,TRBV6-5,CASRHGQGAQYF,TGTGCCAGCAGACATGGACAGGGAGCGCAGTACTTC
many,TRBJ2-5,TRBD1,TRBV28,CASGYPGTGVGETQYF,TGTGCCAGCGGTTACCCTGGGACAGGGGTCGGGGAGACCCAGTACTTC
many,TRBJ1-1,.,TRBV20-1,CSARDETTDYTEAFF,TGCAGTGCTAGAGATGAGACGACGGACTACACTGAAGCTTTCTTT
many,TRBJ1-2,.,TRBV5-1,CASSSTRGHGYTF,TGCGCCAGCAGTTCGACACGGGGCCATGGCTACACCTTC
few,TRBJ2-7,.,TRBV4-1,CASSQERQRAYEQYF,TGCGCCAGCAGCCAAGAACGGCAGCGAGCCTACGAGCAGTACTTC
many,TRBJ1-4,.,TRBV7-9,CASSLASWGEKLFF,TGTGCCAGCAGCTTAGCGTCATGGGGTGAAAAACTGTTTTTT
.,TRBJ1-1,.,TRBV12-3/TRBV12-4,CASSLVQLEAFF,TGTGCCAGCAGCTTGGTCCAACTTGAAGCTTTCTTT
.,TRBJ2-1,TRBD1,TRBV7-9,CASSLSYSGQLYNEQFF,TGTGCCAGCAGCTTATCATATTCGGGACAGCTCTACAATGAGCAGTTCTTC
many,TRBJ2-1,TRBD2,TRBV3-1,CASSRAGGPGAYNEQFF,TGTGCCAGCAGCCGGGCGGGAGGGCCTGGAGCCTACAATGAGCAGTTCTTC
.,TRBJ2-7,.,TRBV11-3,CASSTYRDYEQYF,TGTGCCAGCAGCACATACCGGGACTACGAGCAGTACTTC
.,TRBJ2-7,.,TRBV20-1,CSARDKGRSSYEQYF,TGCAGTGCTAGAGATAAGGGACGCAGCTCCTACGAGCAGTACTTC
many,TRBJ2-7,.,TRBV15,CATSRVSSYEQYF,TGTGCCACCAGTCGGGTGAGCTCCTACGAGCAGTACTTC
many,TRBJ2-2,TRBD2,TRBV4-3,CASSQGTSGRNTGELFF,TGCGCCAGCAGCCAAGGGACTAGCGGGAGGAACACCGGGGAGCTGTTTTTT
many,TRBJ2-7,TRBD1,TRBV4-3,CASSQGDRGLYEQYF,TGCGCCAGCAGCCAAGGGGACAGGGGTTTGTACGAGCAGTACTTC
.,TRBJ2-1,TRBD2,TRBV7-2,CASSLAPSGMDEQFF,TGTGCCAGCAGCTTAGCTCCTAGCGGGATGGATGAGCAGTTCTTC
many,TRBJ2-7,.,TRBV28,CASRFRDRSYEQYF,TGTGCCAGCAGATTCCGGGACCGATCCTACGAGCAGTACTTC
many,TRBJ2-7,.,TRBV27,CASSSGEQYF,TGTGCCAGCAGTTCAGGCGAGCAGTACTTC
few,TRBJ2-1,TRBD2,TRBV29-1,CSVGSGAGGLNEQFF,TGCAGCGTTGGATCGGGAGCGGGGGGACTGAATGAGCAGTTCTTC
many,TRBJ1-1,.,TRBV6-2/TRBV6-3,CASSYSSDSEAFF,TGTGCCAGCAGTTACTCGTCCGACTCTGAAGCTTTCTTT
many,TRBJ1-2,.,TRBV4-3,CASSQDTSEVYGYTF,TGCGCCAGCAGCCAAGATACCTCGGAGGTCTATGGCTACACCTTC
.,TRBJ2-7,TRBD2,TRBV27,CASRPLLAGGSYEQYF,TGTGCCAGCAGACCACTCCTAGCGGGTGGGTCCTACGAGCAGTACTTC
few,TRBJ1-5,.,TRBV27,CASSLGRTLDQPQHF,TGTGCCAGCAGTTTAGGTCGGACTCTGGATCAGCCCCAGCATTTT
many,TRBJ2-7,.,TRBV7-9,CASSLVQGTEQYF,TGTGCCAGCAGCTTAGTGCAAGGGACGGAGCAGTACTTC
many,TRBJ2-3,.,TRBV27,CASRDWTSTDTQYF,TGTGCCAGCAGGGACTGGACTAGCACAGATACGCAGTATTTT
.,TRBJ2-3,.,TRBV3-1,CASCPSWGAGTSSTDTQYF,TGTGCCAGCTGTCCATCGTGGGGCGCCGGGACTTCTAGCACAGATACGCAGTATTTT
.,TRBJ2-7,.,TRBV27,CASSIRGVSYEQYF,TGTGCCAGCAGTATTCGAGGGGTGAGCTACGAGCAGTACTTC
many,TRBJ2-7,.,TRBV28,CASSLGGGLSYEQYF,TGTGCCAGCAGTTTAGGAGGCGGCCTCTCCTACGAGCAGTACTTC
many,TRBJ1-2,.,TRBV27,CASSPNGQLYGYTF,TGTGCCAGCAGTCCGAACGGACAGCTCTATGGCTACACCTTC
many,TRBJ2-3,.,TRBV19,CASSIPSTDTQYF,TGTGCCAGTAGTATACCTAGCACAGATACGCAGTATTTT
many,TRBJ2-2,TRBD2,TRBV6-2/TRBV6-3,CASRPRTSGKFPTGELFF,TGTGCCAGCAGACCTCGGACTAGCGGGAAGTTTCCCACCGGGGAGCTGTTTTTT
many,TRBJ1-5,TRBD1,TRBV20-1,CSASTGVQPQHF,TGCAGTGCATCGACAGGGGTACAGCCCCAGCATTTT
many,TRBJ2-2,.,TRBV4-3,CASSQVPGALAGELFF,TGCGCCAGCAGCCAAGTTCCGGGAGCATTGGCCGGGGAGCTGTTTTTT
many,TRBJ1-2,.,TRBV24-1,CATSVDSNYGYTF,TGTGCCACCAGCGTCGACAGCAACTATGGCTACACCTTC